The 29 T cell receptor beta chains reported below all come from one sample, sequenced in a study of blood T cell repertoires in COVID-19. Using immunoSEQ multiplex PCR, the repertoire was profiled, and TCRdb retains in-frame clones only, with some absent. The top ten hold around a quarter of the sample, which has some 98,000 clones, around 83% seen once. Sequencing was performed on peripheral blood. Receptors originate from a man aged 55 to 70 with acute or convalescent COVID-19.

This clone has just a few counts. The chain employs TRBV6-4 and TRBJ2-5, with D possibly being TRBD2 (6 bases). CDR3 length: 13 residues. Germline V gene lookup returns CDR1 MRHNA and CDR2 SNTAGT. V lost 0 bases to trimming and J lost 7 bases, with 9 bases between them. Here the CDR3 DNA reads TGTGCCAGCAGTGACTCGAAAGCGGGGACCCAGTACTTC. Residues: CASSDSKAGTQYF.

This clone appeared once. The rearrangement links TRBV27 to TRBJ2-1; possibly TRBD1 for D (6 bases). CDR3 length: 17 residues. V dropped 3 bases and J dropped 1 base, with 16 bases sitting between them. Germline V gene data show CDR1 as MNHEY and CDR2 as SMNVEV (reference sequence). The CDR3 DNA sequence: TGTGCCAGCAGTTTGGTGTCAGGGGTGGGATCCTACAATGAGCAGTTCTTC. Residues: CASSLVSGVGSYNEQFF.

In DNA, the CDR3 is TGTGCCAGCAGTTCCCAGGTTACCGGGGAGCTGTTTTTT. Translating it yields CASSSQVTGELFF. The chain has TRBV2 and TRBJ2-2; no clear D gene. The CDR3 loop spans 13 amino acids. Germline CDR1 and CDR2: SNHLY and FYNNEI. V lost 5 bases, J lost 5 bases, and 9 bases lay in between.

The chain employs TRBV6-5 and TRBJ1-2; D call uncertain. Germline V gene data show CDR1 as MNHEY and CDR2 as SVGAGI. This CDR3 has 15 amino acids. With 0 bases removed from V and 5 bases from J, the gap between germline ends came to 13 bases. The CDR3 region has the DNA TGTGCCAGCAGTTACTCGAGATGGGGAGGGTATGGCTACACCTTC. This gives the protein CASSYSRWGGYGYTF.

Regarding this clone: Other nucleotide sequences in the sample specify the same CDR3. This chain connects TRBV18 to TRBJ1-1, with 8 nucleotides matching TRBD1. The length of the CDR3 is 14 residues. CDR1 KGHSH and CDR2 LQKENI come from the germline V gene. The V and J ends lost 4 bases and 1 base, in that order; junction bases with no gene match: 2. The CDR3 nucleotides are TGTGCCAGCTCACTCGGACAGGGGAACACTGAAGCTTTCTTT. Its translation is CASSLGQGNTEAFF.

The chain's CDR3 is CASKGQGSSYNEQFF. CDR3 bases: TGTGCCAGCAAAGGACAGGGGAGCTCCTACAATGAGCAGTTCTTC. The chain has TRBV2 and TRBJ2-1, with 9 bases identical to TRBD1. CDR1 is SNHLY and CDR2 is FYNNEI in the germline V gene. CDR3 length: 15 residues. V was pared by 7 bases and J by 0 bases, with 4 bases of the junction left unmatched.

The chain uses TRBV19 and TRBJ2-5; 7 positions agree with TRBD2. Germline V gene sequence: CDR1 LNHDA, CDR2 SQIVND (reference sequence). There are 13 residues in the CDR3. The J segment lost 2 bases and the V segment lost 4 bases, leaving 1 base of the junction unmatched. The CDR3 DNA reads TGTGCCAGTAGTAGGGAGGGGCAAGAGACCCAGTACTTC. Translated: CASSREGQETQYF.

The chain uses TRBV4-3 and TRBJ1-1; D unclear. Between the trimmed V and J ends, which lost 0 bases and 5 bases, there was a span of 13 bases. The CDR3 is made up of 15 amino acids. Germline V gives CDR1 LGHNA, CDR2 YSLEER. This CDR3 reads CASSQDTHSGTEAFF. In nucleotides, the CDR3 is TGCGCCAGCAGCCAAGATACCCACTCGGGGACTGAAGCTTTCTTT.

The chain couples TRBV2 to TRBJ2-1; 11 nucleotides agree with TRBD2. Germline V gives CDR1 SNHLY, CDR2 FYNNEI. CDR3 length equals 14 residues. The ends lost 7 bases at V and 8 bases at J; junction bases unmatched: 7. The CDR3 nucleotides are TGTGCCAGCAATAGCGGGGGGGGCAGATATGAGCAGTTCTTC. Amino acids: CASNSGGGRYEQFF. Filled out from reference TRBV2 and TRBJ2-1, the complete variable domain reads EPEVTQTPSHQVTQMGQEVILRCVPISNHLYFYWYRQILGQKVEFLVSFYNNEISEKSEIFDDQFSVERPDGSNFTLKIRSTKLEDSAMYFCASNSGGGRYEQFFGPGTRLTVL.

The chain links TRBV6-4 to TRBJ1-2; D not resolved. The CDR3 loop spans 13 amino acids. The germline gives CDR1 MRHNA, CDR2 SNTAGT. The V end was cut by 2 bases, the J end by 4 bases, with 8 bases between. This chain's CDR3 is CASSDGGLYGYTF. CDR3 sequence (DNA): TGTGCCAGCAGTGACGGCGGACTCTATGGCTACACCTTC.

The V gene is TRBV5-1, the J gene TRBJ1-3; D possibly corresponds to TRBD1 (6 bases). The CDR3 runs to 15 residues. CDR1 and CDR2 (germline): SGHRS, YFSETQ. V lost 3 bases, J lost 0 bases, and 10 bases lay in between. The chain's CDR3 is CASSSGDTSGNTIYF. CDR3 coding DNA: TGCGCCAGCAGCTCCGGGGACACCTCTGGAAACACCATATATTTT.

This sequence joins TRBV5-6 and TRBJ1-2, with D hard to call. The length of the CDR3 is 13 residues. V lost 0 bases, J lost 4 bases, and 7 bases lay in between. Germline CDR1 is SGHDT and CDR2 is YYEEEE. CDR3 coding DNA: TGTGCCAGCAGCTTGGGGTCTACCTATGGCTACACCTTC. This codes for CASSLGSTYGYTF.

The gene calls are TRBV6-6 and TRBJ1-2, with 8 bases lining up with TRBD1. The CDR3 extends over 13 amino acids. J gave up 3 bases and V 6 bases, and 3 bases lay outside the gene matches. Looked up from germline, CDR1 is MNHNY and CDR2 is SVGAGI (reference sequence). The CDR3 loop is CASRPGQDYGYTF. The CDR3 DNA follows: TGTGCCAGCAGGCCGGGACAGGACTATGGCTACACCTTC.

This rearrangement joins TRBV6-5 to TRBJ1-5, with 7 bases aligning to TRBD1. This CDR3 is built from 15 residues. CDR1 and CDR2 from the germline V gene are MNHEY and SVGAGI. The trim removed 0 bases at V and 7 bases at J, leaving 6 bases unmatched. The CDR3 DNA reads as TGTGCCAGCAGTTACTCCCCAGGGGGATACCAGCCCCAGCATTTT. Its protein product is CASSYSPGGYQPQHF.

The CDR3 loop reads CASSIGRSDQPQHF. The CDR3 nucleotides are TGTGCCAGTAGTATAGGGCGGTCAGATCAGCCCCAGCATTTT. The V call is TRBV19, the J call TRBJ1-5; D remains unclear. Germline CDR1 LNHDA, CDR2 SQIVND (reference sequence). Trimming removed 1 base at V and 5 bases at J, with 9 bases between. The CDR3 spans 14 residues.

This chain uses TRBV2 with TRBJ2-4; D not certain. This CDR3 has 16 residues. The V and J ends lost 2 bases and 1 base respectively, with 12 bases between them. In germline, CDR1 is SNHLY, CDR2 FYNNEI. The CDR3, as DNA: TGTGCCAGCAGTGAACCCTTGGGCGTGGCCAAAAACATTCAGTACTTC. This sequence encodes CASSEPLGVAKNIQYF.

The CDR3 sequence is CASSQAGTVGSPLHF. CDR3 coding DNA: TGTGCCAGCAGCCAAGCAGGGACAGTAGGTTCACCCCTCCACTTT. The V gene is TRBV14, the J gene TRBJ1-6; 7 bases match TRBD1. Germline-derived CDR1 and CDR2 are SGHDN and FVKESK. The CDR3 has 15 amino acids. V dropped 1 base and J dropped 9; count of bases not matched to a gene: 6.

The V gene is TRBV2, the J gene TRBJ2-7, with 7 bases aligning to TRBD1. In germline, CDR1 is SNHLY, CDR2 FYNNEI. Germline trimming cut 9 bases from V and 7 bases from J; bases unmatched to any gene: 18. There are 15 residues in the CDR3. The CDR3 DNA reads TGTGCCAGACCGGGACAGCAAGGTGTCATAGGGGAGCAGTACGTC. It is translated as CARPGQQGVIGEQYV.

The chain links TRBV18 to TRBJ1-5; no firm D call. The CDR3 is 16 amino acids. V shed 1 base and J shed 2 bases, with 12 bases lying between them. Germline V gives CDR1 KGHSH, CDR2 LQKENI. The CDR3 loop reads CASSPLGGTGNQPQHF. The CDR3 DNA reads TGTGCCAGCTCACCACTCGGCGGTACGGGCAATCAGCCCCAGCATTTT.

The chain joins TRBV11-2 to TRBJ1-6; D remains ambiguous. Germline V gives CDR1 SGHAT, CDR2 FQNNGV. Trimming pared 6 bases from V and 1 base from J, leaving 7 bases between. This CDR3 is built from 14 residues. The CDR3 spells CASSQTSYNSPLHF. Here the CDR3 DNA reads TGTGCCAGCAGTCAAACATCCTATAATTCACCCCTCCACTTT.

This clone appeared once. This chain uses TRBV6-6 with TRBJ1-2; 8 bases are a match to TRBD1. There are 15 residues in the CDR3. J gave up 0 bases and V 6 bases, and 6 bases lay outside the gene matches. Germline V lookup: CDR1 MNHNY, CDR2 SVGAGI (reference sequence). The CDR3 sequence is CASSALDRANYGYTF. DNA of the CDR3: TGTGCCAGCAGCGCCTTGGACAGGGCTAACTATGGCTACACCTTC.

This chain connects TRBV29-1 to TRBJ2-2; 9 nucleotides line up with TRBD1. The CDR3 has 13 residues. The germline CDR1 and CDR2 sequences are SQVTM and ANQGSEA. V shed 7 bases, J shed 5 bases, and the junction held 5 bases outside the gene matches. CDR3: CSAGQGPTGELFF. CDR3 coding DNA: TGCAGCGCGGGACAGGGACCGACCGGGGAGCTGTTTTTT.

This clone appeared a single time. This chain uses TRBV7-2 with TRBJ2-7; 7 bases align to TRBD1. Losses at the gene ends were 5 bases for V and 0 bases for J; bases not matched to a gene: 4. The germline V gene encodes CDR1 SGHTA and CDR2 FQGNSA. The CDR3 loop spans 14 amino acids. The CDR3: CASSLDRVSYEQYF. The CDR3 nucleotides are TGTGCCAGCAGCCTCGACAGGGTCTCCTACGAGCAGTACTTC.

This rearrangement joins TRBV19 to TRBJ1-1; no definite D call. Germline CDR1 LNHDA, CDR2 SQIVND (reference sequence). The CDR3 is 14 amino acids. V lost 5 bases and J lost 1, with 11 bases in between. This CDR3 reads CASSSTTGNTEAFF. The DNA for the CDR3 is TGTGCCAGTAGTTCGACAACTGGGAACACTGAAGCTTTCTTT.

The chain recombines TRBV24-1 with TRBJ2-3, with 8 bases aligning to TRBD2. Trimming removed 4 bases from V and 2 bases from J; junction bases left unmatched: 10. The CDR3 sequence is 17 residues long. CDR1 is KGHDR, CDR2 SFDVKD, per germline. The CDR3 spells CATSDPWVAGLTDTQYF. Here the CDR3 DNA reads TGTGCCACCAGTGACCCCTGGGTAGCGGGACTCACAGATACGCAGTATTTT.

The genes are TRBV11-2 and TRBJ2-5, with TRBD1 matching over 7 bases. Germline CDR1 and CDR2: SGHAT and FQNNGV. J was trimmed by 5 bases and V by 5 bases; bases with no gene match: 2. This CDR3 has 12 residues. The CDR3 nucleotides read TGTGCCAGCAGCAAGACAGGGGAGACCCAGTACTTC. Its translation: CASSKTGETQYF.

The V gene is TRBV19, the J gene TRBJ2-3, with D tentatively TRBD2 (5 bases). The CDR3 is made up of 13 amino acids. Germline loops: CDR1 LNHDA, CDR2 SQIVND (reference sequence). V lost 10 bases and J lost 3, with 14 bases in between. As DNA, the CDR3 is TGTGCCACCATCGGGGTTTTGACAGATACGCAGTATTTT. It yields the protein CATIGVLTDTQYF. The whole variable domain, remainder taken from reference TRBV19 and TRBJ2-3, is DGGITQSPKYLFRKEGQNVTLSCEQNLNHDAMYWYRQDPGQGLRLIYYSQIVNDFQKGDIAEGYSVSREKKESFPLTVTSAQKNPTAFYLCATIGVLTDTQYFGPGTRLTVL.

The genes are TRBV6-2 or TRBV6-3 and TRBJ1-1; 12 bases align to TRBD1. CDR1 and CDR2 from the germline V gene are MNHEY and SVGEGT. This CDR3 has 19 residues. V lost 4 bases to trimming and J lost 4 bases; unmatched junction nucleotides: 16. The DNA for the CDR3 is TGTGCCAGCAGTTGGAACCGGGACAGGGGGCAGAGATGGGTCACTGAAGCTTTCTTT. Residues: CASSWNRDRGQRWVTEAFF.

V and J are TRBV12-3 or TRBV12-4 and TRBJ1-6, with TRBD1 matching 8 bases. The CDR3 is 13 amino acids. V shed 6 bases and J 15 bases; nucleotides not matched to a gene: 10. Here the CDR3 DNA reads TGTGCCAGCAGCAAAGAGACAGGGGAAGTCCTCCACTTT. This sequence encodes CASSKETGEVLHF.